Reported below is one T cell receptor (beta chain). Its antigen is still unknown. The data are from a study of CD8+CD57+ T cells in acquired aplastic anemia. Study-level information: CD4+ and CD8+ cells, once sorted, gave DNA averaging around 3.2 ug. General observations from the study: Both patients and controls carried the same twenty-nine CD8+ CDR3 sequences.

It was patients with CD8+CD57+ cell expansion by flow cytometry who were chosen for sequencing. Severe acquired aplastic anemia was diagnosed in all patients. Trimming cost V 4 bases and J 6 bases, with 16 bases left between them. The CDR3 loop spans 15 amino acids. CDR1 SSHAT and CDR2 FNYEAQ come from the germline V gene (reference sequence). The template for TCR beta VDJ and CDR3 sequence profiling was genomic DNA. TCRdb analysed the reads with MiXCR anew, one entry per CDR3 protein. This table holds 100,000 to 150,000 distinct CDR3 sequences, 50% to 60% found once. The specimen sequenced was sorted CD4+, CD8+, or CD8+CD57+ T cells (not recorded which) from PBMCs. V usage is TRBV7-7 and J usage is TRBJ2-1; maybe TRBD1 (6 bases). The TCR originated in a human donor with aplastic anemia. CDR3 nucleotides: TGTGCCAGCAGCTCGACTCAGGGGTTGGGCAATGAGCAGTTCTTC. Encoded protein: CASSSTQGLGNEQFF.